This TCR beta chain was profiled in a study of shared clonotypes between healthy human individuals. General study points: A reduction in generation probabilities was seen for non-shared clonotypes relative to those shared by all four donors.

For this clone: Its antigen is undetermined.

The assay was immunoSEQ multiplex PCR, and TCRdb's table has in-frame clones only and misses some. Of roughly 1 million clones in the sample, approximately 68% were seen once. Sequencing was carried out using memory CD4+ T cells sorted from blood. Subset meaning: CD45RA-negative fraction. The TCR was taken from a man younger than 30 in good health.

CDR3 in amino acids: CASSVGQGLNSPLHF. The CDR3 DNA reads as TGTGCCAGCAGCGTGGGACAGGGGTTGAATTCACCCCTCCACTTT. The rearrangement uses TRBV9 and TRBJ1-6; 10 nucleotides match TRBD1. V lost 2 bases and J lost 7; bases outside the gene matches: 3. Germline assignment: CDR1 SGDLS and CDR2 YYNGEE. CDR3 length: 15 amino acids.